There are many counts of the clone carrying this T cell receptor beta chain. CDR3 length: 11 residues. CDR1 DFQATT and CDR2 SNEGSKA come from the germline V gene (reference sequence). V shed 6 bases and J shed 6 bases, with 10 bases lying between them. This sample is drawn from a study of T-cell memory formation after mild COVID-19. TCRdb passed the 5' RACE reads through MiXCR, listing each CDR3 protein once. The table has about 29,000 distinct CDR3 sequences, about 15% seen once. This TCR was recovered from an adult who had mild COVID-19 (a few samples of this study predate the infection). Cell type and time point are not known. The V gene is TRBV20-1, the J gene TRBJ2-3; weak D call: TRBD2 (5 bases). The sequenced sample was PBMCs or a T cell subset sorted from them (not recorded which). CDR3 residues: CSAKIADTQYF. The CDR3 nucleotides are TGCAGTGCCAAGATAGCGGATACGCAGTATTTT.